A single sample gave rise to the 28 T cell receptor beta chains below, sequenced in a study of CXCR3 chemokines and chemotherapy response in bladder cancer. TCRdb used MiXCR to reprocess the PCR reads, holding one entry per CDR3 protein. Among about 13,000 distinct CDR3 sequences listed, under 15% were seen once. Sampling was done from a patient whose treatment included neoadjuvant chemotherapy. These receptors came from a human donor with bladder cancer that did not respond to neoadjuvant chemotherapy.

Ten or more counts support this clonotype. The rearrangement links TRBV15 to TRBJ2-1; no firm D call. The CDR3 consists of 16 residues. Per germline, CDR1 LNHNV and CDR2 YYDKDF (reference sequence). V was cut by 2 bases and J by 7 bases, with 18 bases left in between. CDR3 coding DNA: TGTGCCACCAGCAGACCGTCTAACCTGAGAGGAAATGAGCAGTTCTTC. This encodes CATSRPSNLRGNEQFF.

This clonotype is deemed medium-sized. The V gene is TRBV6-5, the J gene TRBJ2-3; the D gene is possibly TRBD2 (6 bases). The V gene lost 8 bases and the J gene lost 8 bases, with 17 bases spanning the gap. Germline lookup yields CDR1 MNHEY and CDR2 SVGAGI. CDR3 length: 13 amino acids. CDR3 coding DNA: TGTGCCAGCGCGAATGGCGGGGCAGGTACGCAGTATTTT. It is translated as CASANGGAGTQYF.

In regard to this clonotype: A much more abundant neighbour one base away suggests this may be a read error. This rearrangement joins TRBV30 to TRBJ1-6; tentative D call: TRBD1 (6 bases). Germline CDR1 is GTSNPN and CDR2 is SVGIG (reference sequence). The CDR3 is made up of 15 amino acids. CDR3 nucleotides: TGTGCCTGGAGTCGACCCGGGACAAATAATTCATCCCTCCACTTT. Translation gives CAWSRPGTNNSSLHF.

This clonotype is deemed large. The chain links TRBV29-1 to TRBJ2-1; D might be TRBD1 (6 bases). V lost 4 bases, J lost 7 bases, and 11 bases lay in between. The CDR3 extends over 12 amino acids. Per the germline V gene, CDR1 is SQVTM and CDR2 is ANQGSEA. The CDR3 reads CSVGTEWNEQFF. CDR3 bases: TGCAGCGTTGGGACAGAATGGAATGAGCAGTTCTTC.

The chain joins TRBV12-5 to TRBJ2-6; 8 nucleotides agree with TRBD1. Germline V CDR1 and CDR2: LGHNT, FRNRAP. The CDR3 contains 17 residues. After removal of 4 bases from V and 4 bases from J, the junction contained 9 bases not matched to a gene. In nucleotides, the CDR3 is TGTGCTAGTGGTTCCGGACAGGGAGCACAAGGGGCCAACGTCCTGACTTTC. It specifies CASGSGQGAQGANVLTF.

As to this clonotype: A far larger clone is a single base away, which makes a read error likely. The chain couples TRBV6-5 to TRBJ1-1, with D perhaps matching TRBD1 (6 bases). Germline V gene data show CDR1 as MNHEY and CDR2 as SVGAGI. CDR3 size: 14 residues. The CDR3 bases are TGTGCCAGCAGTGCCCACAGTCAGGGGACTGAATCTTTCTTT. As protein: CASSAHSQGTESFF.

This clonotype was seen many times. This rearrangement joins TRBV19 to TRBJ1-1, with D unclear. Germline V lookup: CDR1 LNHDA, CDR2 SQIVND (reference sequence). Trimming cost V 5 bases and J 4 bases, with 14 bases left between them. This CDR3 comprises 14 residues. The CDR3 region is CASSQMLRTTEAFF. The CDR3 region has the DNA TGTGCCAGTAGTCAGATGTTGAGAACCACTGAAGCTTTCTTT.

This clonotype has a count of ten or more. The gene calls are TRBV27 and TRBJ1-2; D not certain. Germline assignment: CDR1 MNHEY and CDR2 SMNVEV (reference sequence). This CDR3 region has 14 residues. Trimming cost V 6 bases and J 8 bases, with 19 bases left between them. The CDR3 protein is CASRLVGQPSGYTF. The CDR3 DNA reads as TGTGCCAGCAGACTCGTTGGTCAACCCAGCGGCTACACCTTC.

There are many counts of this clonotype. V gene TRBV7-9 combines with J gene TRBJ1-2; D uncertain. From germline, CDR1 is SEHNR and CDR2 FQNEAQ (reference sequence). Trimming cost V 3 bases and J 7 bases, with 27 bases left between them. CDR3 length equals 18 residues. The CDR3 region is CASSFPTRAPTSLSGYTF. CDR3 coding DNA: TGTGCCAGCAGCTTTCCGACGAGGGCCCCCACCTCCCTCTCTGGCTACACCTTC.

The sample holds many counts of this clonotype. The chain carries TRBV6-1 and TRBJ2-7; 7 bases match TRBD1. V gave up 7 bases and J gave up 0 bases; unmatched junction bases: 9. CDR3 size: 15 residues. Germline V gene lookup returns CDR1 MNHNS and CDR2 SASEGT. Here the CDR3 reads CASKEVPGGSYEQYF. Written as DNA, the CDR3 is TGTGCCAGCAAAGAAGTGCCAGGGGGCTCCTACGAGCAGTACTTC.

The sample holds many counts of this clonotype. This chain connects TRBV7-9 to TRBJ2-5; 7 bases match TRBD1. The CDR3 totals 14 residues. Losses at the gene ends were 2 bases for V and 7 bases for J; bases not matched to a gene: 7. Germline V gene data show CDR1 as SEHNR and CDR2 as FQNEAQ (reference sequence). CDR3 DNA sequence: TGTGCCAGCAGCTTACTGGGGGCAGGGGGGACCCAGTACTTC. Residues: CASSLLGAGGTQYF.

V usage is TRBV19 and J usage is TRBJ2-7, with 11 bases lining up with TRBD2. CDR1 and CDR2 from the germline V gene are LNHDA and SQIVND (reference sequence). V shed 5 bases, J shed 5 bases, and the junction held 8 bases outside the gene matches. CDR3 size: 15 residues. In DNA, the CDR3 is TGTGCCAGTAGTCTTACTAGCGGGAGTCTCGACGAGCAGTACTTC. This gives the protein CASSLTSGSLDEQYF.

The rearrangement joins TRBV12-3 or TRBV12-4 to TRBJ1-1; TRBD1 aligns across 7 bases. The CDR3 is made up of 14 amino acids. V dropped 5 bases and J dropped 1; count of bases not matched to a gene: 4. The CDR3 nucleotides read TGTGCCAGCAGTCGACAGGGTACGAACACTGAAGCTTTCTTT. Translated, it gives CASSRQGTNTEAFF.

This clonotype has a handful of counts. The chain combines TRBV12-3 or TRBV12-4 with TRBJ2-5; D remains ambiguous. Trimming cost V 3 bases and J 0 bases, with 8 bases left between them. This CDR3 contains 14 residues. The CDR3 bases are TGTGCCAGCAGTTTCGCTGGTTACCAAGAGACCCAGTACTTC. Its translation: CASSFAGYQETQYF.

This clonotype was seen many times. V usage is TRBV28 and J usage is TRBJ1-2, with D possibly being TRBD1 (6 bases). The CDR3 totals 12 residues. Trimming took 6 bases from V and 10 from J, leaving 15 bases between them. Germline lookup yields CDR1 MDHEN and CDR2 SYDVKM. The CDR3 coding sequence is TGTGCCAGCAGCCCGGGGGGGCAGGACTACACCTTC. Translation gives CASSPGGQDYTF.

The V and J genes are TRBV5-6 and TRBJ2-1; D not resolved. This CDR3 comprises 12 residues. Trimming took 5 bases from V and 9 from J, leaving 12 bases between them. The germline V gene has CDR1 SGHDT and CDR2 YYEEEE. In DNA form, the CDR3 reads TGTGCCAGCAGAGGTGCGGTGGGTGAGCAGTTCTTC. Translated, it gives CASRGAVGEQFF.

The chain uses TRBV6-2 or TRBV6-3 and TRBJ2-7, with 12 positions matching TRBD2. Trimming cost V 5 bases and J 3 bases; bases outside gene matches: 5. Germline-derived CDR1 and CDR2 are MNHEY and SVGEGT. The length of the CDR3 is 15 residues. CDR3 nucleotide sequence: TGTGCCAGCAGTCCCGGACTAGCGGGGTACTACGAGCAGTACTTC. Protein product: CASSPGLAGYYEQYF.

This clonotype has only a few counts. The chain recombines TRBV18 with TRBJ1-3; possible D gene TRBD1, 5 bases. This CDR3 is built from 15 residues. Germline V lookup: CDR1 KGHSH, CDR2 LQKENI. Trimming stripped 0 bases from V and 1 base from J, with 7 bases between. In DNA form, the CDR3 reads TGTGCCAGCTCACCACCGGGGGGTTCTGGAAACACCATATATTTT. The encoded protein is CASSPPGGSGNTIYF.

This clonotype was seen many times. The chain carries TRBV19 and TRBJ1-5, with 7 bases matching TRBD1. Per the germline V gene, CDR1 is LNHDA and CDR2 is SQIVND (reference sequence). After removal of 1 base from V and 7 bases from J, the junction contained 7 bases not matched to a gene. The CDR3 is 15 amino acids. CDR3 in DNA: TGTGCCAGTAGTATAGGAGGGGGCGCGGAACAGCCCCAGCATTTT. Encoded protein: CASSIGGGAEQPQHF.

The table lists this clonotype with many counts. The rearrangement joins TRBV29-1 to TRBJ2-4; TRBD2 agrees at 8 bases. This CDR3 region has 13 residues. Germline CDR1 and CDR2: SQVTM and ANQGSEA. Germline trimming cut 3 bases from V and 7 bases from J; bases unmatched to any gene: 5. The CDR3 loop reads CSVEYGRENIQYF. Here the CDR3 DNA reads TGCAGCGTTGAGTACGGGAGGGAGAACATTCAGTACTTC.

This clonotype has at least ten counts. This chain joins TRBV9 and TRBJ2-4, with D tentatively TRBD2 (7 bases). Per the germline V gene, CDR1 is SGDLS and CDR2 is YYNGEE. V was cut by 6 bases and J by 6 bases, with 16 bases left in between. CDR3 length: 14 amino acids. CDR3 nucleotides: TGTGCCAGCACCGGGGGGACACCTGGAAACATTCAGTACTTC. Protein product: CASTGGTPGNIQYF.

The chain links TRBV24-1 to TRBJ2-7, with unresolved D. The CDR3 contains 11 residues. Germline V gives CDR1 KGHDR, CDR2 SFDVKD. V was clipped by 1 base and J by 9 bases, with 6 bases between them. CDR3 sequence (DNA): TGTGCCACCAGTGATTTAGAGGTGCAGTACTTC. Encoded protein: CATSDLEVQYF.

This chain joins TRBV7-9 and TRBJ2-2; D is undetermined. Trimming removed 1 base from V and 6 bases from J, with 9 bases in between. Germline V gene data show CDR1 as SEHNR and CDR2 as FQNEAQ (reference sequence). This CDR3 is built from 14 residues. CDR3 bases: TGTGCCAGCAGCTTAGGGGGATACCCCGGGGAGCTGTTTTTT. It yields the protein CASSLGGYPGELFF.

This clonotype has ten or more counts. The V call is TRBV5-4, the J call TRBJ2-1; a weak D match, TRBD2 (5 bases). Germline loops: CDR1 SGHNT, CDR2 YYREEE (reference sequence). V was clipped by 5 bases and J by 1 base, with 10 bases between them. The CDR3 consists of 14 residues. This CDR3 is CASSSGISYNEQFF. The CDR3 DNA reads TGTGCCAGCAGTTCGGGGATTTCCTACAATGAGCAGTTCTTC.

This clonotype is labeled medium-sized. The V gene is TRBV6-6, the J gene TRBJ1-1; TRBD1 aligns across 7 bases. The CDR3 has 14 residues. Germline V gives CDR1 MNHNY, CDR2 SVGAGI (reference sequence). With 2 bases clipped from V and 2 bases from J, the junction kept 2 bases outside the gene matches. CDR3 coding DNA: TGTGCCAGCAGTTACGCAGGGGGAAACACTGAAGCTTTCTTT. Translating it yields CASSYAGGNTEAFF.

This clonotype appeared a single time. V and J are TRBV6-2 or TRBV6-3 and TRBJ2-2; 7 nucleotides line up with TRBD1. The V and J ends lost 6 bases and 7 bases, in that order; junction bases with no gene match: 11. The germline V gene encodes CDR1 MNHEY and CDR2 SVGEGT. The CDR3 runs 15 residues. The CDR3, as DNA: TGTGCCAGCAGCCCCAACAGGGGACGGGTCGGGGAGCTGTTTTTT. Protein sequence: CASSPNRGRVGELFF.

The chain combines TRBV25-1 with TRBJ2-3; D is tentatively TRBD1 or TRBD2 (5 bases each). The CDR3 is made up of 15 amino acids. V was shortened by 8 bases and J by 1 base, with 16 bases between the two germline ends. Per the germline V gene, CDR1 is MGHDK and CDR2 is SYGVNS. In DNA, the CDR3 is TGTGCCAGCCGAGACTTTCAGGGAGGCACAGATACGCAGTATTTT. This translates into CASRDFQGGTDTQYF.

This clonotype occurred many times. V is TRBV7-2 and J is TRBJ2-3, with D perhaps TRBD1 (6 bases). The CDR3 contains 15 residues. V was trimmed by 2 bases and J by 6 bases, leaving 15 bases between them. Per the germline V gene, CDR1 is SGHTA and CDR2 is FQGNSA. The CDR3 sequence: CASSLNNRAADTQYF. In DNA form, the CDR3 reads TGTGCCAGCAGCTTAAATAACAGGGCCGCGGATACGCAGTATTTT.